This TCR beta chain was profiled in a study of blood T cell repertoires in COVID-19. On the study more broadly: In each case, the material was cDNA or gDNA derived from T cells, B-cell-depleted T cells, or PBMCs.

Germline CDR1 and CDR2: SGHVS and FQNEAQ. The CDR3 runs 16 residues. J lost 7 bases, V lost 1 base, and 5 bases had no gene match. The protocol was immunoSEQ multiplex PCR, while the TCRdb copy is restricted to in-frame clones and leaves out a portion. This table has roughly 40,000 clones, more than 65% appearing once. Input material: peripheral blood. The receptor was derived from a human donor in a cohort sampled during active COVID-19. The chain carries TRBV7-8 and TRBJ2-1; 12 nucleotides match TRBD2. CDR3 DNA sequence: TGTGCCAGCAGCTTAGATAGACTAGCGGGAGCGAATGAGCAGTTCTTC. Translating it yields CASSLDRLAGANEQFF.